This TCR beta chain was found in a study of blood T cell repertoires in COVID-19 (dated by TCRdb to 2020 to 2021). Context from the whole study: Samples from collaborators originated in the United States, Italy and Spain and spanned both the acute and convalescent phases of COVID-19. Deeply sampled blood TCRbeta repertoires from subjects exposed to, actively infected with, or recovered from COVID-19 were included in the dataset. Where available, HLA class I and class II types were taken from metadata supplied by the sample provider and were not determined by assay-based typing. A freely available public database, intended as a resource for researchers studying the immune response to SARS-CoV-2, is where the repertoires were released. Samples came from the ongoing ImmuneRACE study (first 160 participants) plus 1,254 subjects from 6 global collaborators. The prospective study material was composed of cDNA or gDNA derived from T cells, B-cell-depleted T cells, or PBMCs. The sample metadata nearly always contained a de-identified subject ID, COVID-19 status, age in years and sex.

The immunoSEQ Assay, a bias-controlled multiplex PCR, was used to amplify TCRbeta CDR3 regions from genomic DNA. Per the authors' processing: The number of nucleated cells in each sample was estimated by amplification of reference gene primers within the assay. Sequence reads were collapsed and filtered to measure the absolute abundance of every unique TCRbeta CDR3 rearrangement. For each sample, productive Simpson clonality was calculated as the square root of Simpson's diversity index over productive rearrangements. TCRdb took over this immuneACCESS table, retaining in-frame rearrangements with V and J assigned. Such tables are incomplete; in checked studies, under half of the missing clones stem from an unresolved V gene, and the remainder is unexplained. That table is the source of V, J and clone size, and D and trimming were worked out from the DNA. The sample yields 80,000 to 100,000 clones; approximately 80% were counted once. The ten largest account for around 17% of the sample.

Including cysteine and phenylalanine, the CDR3 has 18 amino acids. Only the CDR3 portion is preserved as DNA: 54 bases, with reading frame beginning at the first base. The germline V gene supplies CDR1 LGHNA and CDR2 YNFKEQ. V and J are truncated by 0 bases and 1 base respectively, leaving an intervening sequence of 16 bases. Collaborating institutions collected whole blood in K2EDTA tubes following their own protocols. For TCRbeta analysis, collaborator samples were shipped as frozen whole blood, as isolated PBMCs, or as DNA extracted from either sample type. This clone was seen more than once but under ten times. It has no known antigen specificity. Per-base qualities were not stored, and no clone one base away is much larger. General findings and caveats noted by the study authors: The quantity of clinical and demographic metadata differed by source and by participant and was supplied without curation.

The specimen was peripheral blood. The TCR originated in a human donor in a cohort sampled during active COVID-19. The chain uses TRBV4-2 and TRBJ1-3; D gene: possibly TRBD1, on 5 matching bases. The sequenced DNA is TGTGCCAGCAGCCAAGAGGTGGCCAGGGATTTTTCTGGAAACACCATATATTTT. Its protein is CASSQEVARDFSGNTIYF.